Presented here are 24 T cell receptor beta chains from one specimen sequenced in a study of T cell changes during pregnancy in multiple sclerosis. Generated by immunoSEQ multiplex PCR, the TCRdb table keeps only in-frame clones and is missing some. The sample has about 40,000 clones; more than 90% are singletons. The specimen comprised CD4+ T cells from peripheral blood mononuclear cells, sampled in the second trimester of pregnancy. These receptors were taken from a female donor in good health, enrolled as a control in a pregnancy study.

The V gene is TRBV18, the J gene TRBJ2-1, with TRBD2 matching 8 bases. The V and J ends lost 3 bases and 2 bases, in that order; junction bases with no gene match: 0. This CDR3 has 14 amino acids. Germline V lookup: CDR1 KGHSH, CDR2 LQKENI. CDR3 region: CASSPGGAYNEQFF. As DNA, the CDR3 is TGTGCCAGCTCACCCGGGGGGGCCTACAATGAGCAGTTCTTC.

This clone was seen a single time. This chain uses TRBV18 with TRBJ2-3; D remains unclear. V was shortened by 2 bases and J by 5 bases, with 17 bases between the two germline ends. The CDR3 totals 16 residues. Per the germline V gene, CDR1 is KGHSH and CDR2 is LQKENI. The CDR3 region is CASSPTSVPIQDTQYF. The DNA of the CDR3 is TGTGCCAGCTCACCAACAAGCGTCCCGATCCAAGATACGCAGTATTTT. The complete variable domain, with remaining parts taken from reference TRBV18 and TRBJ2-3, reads NAGVMQNPRHLVRRRGQEARLRCSPMKGHSHVYWYRQLPEEGLKFMVYLQKENIIDESGMPKERFSAEFPKEGPSILRIQQVVRGDSAAYFCASSPTSVPIQDTQYFGPGTRLTVL.

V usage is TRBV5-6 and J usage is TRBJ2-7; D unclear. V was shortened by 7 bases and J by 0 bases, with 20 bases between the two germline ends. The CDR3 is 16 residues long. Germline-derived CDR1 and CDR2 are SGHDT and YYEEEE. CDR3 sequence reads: CASGTWSAGLSYEQYF. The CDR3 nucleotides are TGTGCCAGCGGTACTTGGTCGGCTGGGCTCTCCTACGAGCAGTACTTC.

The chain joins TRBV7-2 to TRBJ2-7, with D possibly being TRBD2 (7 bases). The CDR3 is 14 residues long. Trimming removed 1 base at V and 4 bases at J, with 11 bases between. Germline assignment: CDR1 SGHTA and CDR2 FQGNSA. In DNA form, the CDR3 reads TGTGCCAGCAGCTTAGGAGGGGGGGGTTACGAGCAGTACTTC. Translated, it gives CASSLGGGGYEQYF.

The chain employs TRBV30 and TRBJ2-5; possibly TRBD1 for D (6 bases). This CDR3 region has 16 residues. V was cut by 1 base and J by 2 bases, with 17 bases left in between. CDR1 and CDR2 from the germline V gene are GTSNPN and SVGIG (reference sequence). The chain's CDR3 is CAWSAGSGRGQETQYF. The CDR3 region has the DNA TGTGCCTGGAGTGCGGGTTCGGGCAGGGGACAAGAGACCCAGTACTTC.

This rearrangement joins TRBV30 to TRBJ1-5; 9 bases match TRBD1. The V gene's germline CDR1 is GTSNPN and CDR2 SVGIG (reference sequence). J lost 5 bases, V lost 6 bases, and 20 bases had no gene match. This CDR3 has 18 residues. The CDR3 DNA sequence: TGTGCCTGCACCAAAACGTTAGGGACAGGGTTCATCGATCAGCCCCAGCATTTT. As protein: CACTKTLGTGFIDQPQHF.

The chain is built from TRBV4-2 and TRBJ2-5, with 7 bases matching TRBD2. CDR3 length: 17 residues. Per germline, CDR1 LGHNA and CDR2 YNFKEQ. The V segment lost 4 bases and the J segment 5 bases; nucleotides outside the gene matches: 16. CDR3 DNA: TGTGCCAGCAGCCCCTCGGGGGGACGCCTTTCGGGGGAGACCCAGTACTTC. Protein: CASSPSGGRLSGETQYF.

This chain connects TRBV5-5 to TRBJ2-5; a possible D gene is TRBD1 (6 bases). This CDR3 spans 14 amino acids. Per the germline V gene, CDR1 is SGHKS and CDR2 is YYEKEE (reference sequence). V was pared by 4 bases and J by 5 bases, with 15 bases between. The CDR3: CASSGTTGMETQYF. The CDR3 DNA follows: TGTGCCAGCAGCGGTACTACAGGGATGGAGACCCAGTACTTC.

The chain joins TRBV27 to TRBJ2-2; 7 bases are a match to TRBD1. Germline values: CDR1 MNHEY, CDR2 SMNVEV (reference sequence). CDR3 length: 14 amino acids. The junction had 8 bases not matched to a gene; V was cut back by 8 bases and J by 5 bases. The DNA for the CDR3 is TGTGCCAGCTCACGACAGGGTAGAACCGGGGAGCTGTTTTTT. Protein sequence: CASSRQGRTGELFF.

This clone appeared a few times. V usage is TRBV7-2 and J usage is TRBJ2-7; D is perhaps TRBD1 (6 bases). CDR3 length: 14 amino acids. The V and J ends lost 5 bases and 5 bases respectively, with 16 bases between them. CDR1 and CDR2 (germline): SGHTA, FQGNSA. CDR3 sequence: CASSPRPPGDEQYF. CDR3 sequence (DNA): TGTGCCAGCAGCCCACGTCCGCCAGGGGACGAGCAGTACTTC.

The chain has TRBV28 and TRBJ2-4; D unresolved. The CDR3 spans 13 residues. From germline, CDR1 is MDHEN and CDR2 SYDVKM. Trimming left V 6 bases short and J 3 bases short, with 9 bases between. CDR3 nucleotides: TGTGCCAGCAGCCGTCTAGGCAAAAACATTCAGTACTTC. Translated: CASSRLGKNIQYF.

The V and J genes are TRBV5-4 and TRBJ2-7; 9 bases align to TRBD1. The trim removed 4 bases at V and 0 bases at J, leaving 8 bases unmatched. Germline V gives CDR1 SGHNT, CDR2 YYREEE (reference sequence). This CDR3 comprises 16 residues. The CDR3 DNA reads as TGTGCCAGCAGCAGCGGACAGGGGTTCAGCTCCTACGAGCAGTACTTC. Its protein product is CASSSGQGFSSYEQYF.

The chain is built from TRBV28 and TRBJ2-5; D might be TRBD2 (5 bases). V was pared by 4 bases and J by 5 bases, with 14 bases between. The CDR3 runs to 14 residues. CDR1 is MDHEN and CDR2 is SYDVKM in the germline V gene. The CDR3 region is CASSYGLRGETQYF. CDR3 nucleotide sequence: TGTGCCAGCAGTTATGGTCTACGAGGGGAGACCCAGTACTTC.

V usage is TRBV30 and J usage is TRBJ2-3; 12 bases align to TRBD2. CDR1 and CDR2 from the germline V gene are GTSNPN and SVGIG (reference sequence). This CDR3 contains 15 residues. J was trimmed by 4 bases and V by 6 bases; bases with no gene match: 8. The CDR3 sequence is CACTTSGSIADTQYF. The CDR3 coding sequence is TGTGCCTGCACGACTAGCGGGAGTATCGCAGATACGCAGTATTTT.

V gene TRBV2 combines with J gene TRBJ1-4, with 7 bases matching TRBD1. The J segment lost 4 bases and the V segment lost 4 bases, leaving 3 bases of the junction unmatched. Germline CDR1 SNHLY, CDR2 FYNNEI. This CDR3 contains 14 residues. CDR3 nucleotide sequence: TGTGCCAGCAGTGTGGGACAGATTAATGAAAAACTGTTTTTT. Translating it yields CASSVGQINEKLFF.

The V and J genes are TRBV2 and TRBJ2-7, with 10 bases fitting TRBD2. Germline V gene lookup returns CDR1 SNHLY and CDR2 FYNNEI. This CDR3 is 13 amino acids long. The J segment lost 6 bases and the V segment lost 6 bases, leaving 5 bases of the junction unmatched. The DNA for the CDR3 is TGTGCCAGCAGAATAGCGGGGGGAACCGAGCAGTACTTC. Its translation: CASRIAGGTEQYF.

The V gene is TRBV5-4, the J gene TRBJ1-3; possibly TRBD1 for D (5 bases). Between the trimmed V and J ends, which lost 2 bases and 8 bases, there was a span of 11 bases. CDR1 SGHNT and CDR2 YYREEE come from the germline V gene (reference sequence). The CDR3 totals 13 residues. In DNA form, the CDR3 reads TGTGCCAGCAGCTTTTTGGGGGGTGACACCATATATTTT. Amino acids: CASSFLGGDTIYF.

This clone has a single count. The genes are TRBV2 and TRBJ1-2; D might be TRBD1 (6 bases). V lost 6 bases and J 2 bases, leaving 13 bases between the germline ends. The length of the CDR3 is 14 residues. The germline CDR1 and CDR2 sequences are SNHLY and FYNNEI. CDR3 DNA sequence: TGTGCCAGCAGGCCCGGGACAACGAACTATGGCTACACCTTC. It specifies CASRPGTTNYGYTF.

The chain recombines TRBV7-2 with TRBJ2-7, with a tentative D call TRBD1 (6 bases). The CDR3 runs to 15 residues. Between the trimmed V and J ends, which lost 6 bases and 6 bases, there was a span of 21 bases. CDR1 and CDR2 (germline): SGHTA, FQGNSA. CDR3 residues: CASSFNTGFDGEQYF. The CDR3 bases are TGTGCCAGCAGTTTCAACACAGGGTTTGATGGCGAGCAGTACTTC.

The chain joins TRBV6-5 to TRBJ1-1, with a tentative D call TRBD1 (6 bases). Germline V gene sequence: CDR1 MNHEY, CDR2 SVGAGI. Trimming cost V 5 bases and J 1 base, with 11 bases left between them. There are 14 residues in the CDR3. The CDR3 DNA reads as TGTGCCAGCAGTACAACAGGGCAGAACACTGAAGCTTTCTTT. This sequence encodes CASSTTGQNTEAFF.

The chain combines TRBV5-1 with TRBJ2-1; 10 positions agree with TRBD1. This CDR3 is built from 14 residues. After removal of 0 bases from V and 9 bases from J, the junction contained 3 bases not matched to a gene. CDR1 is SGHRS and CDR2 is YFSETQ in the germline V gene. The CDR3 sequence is CASSLGDRGREQFF. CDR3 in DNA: TGCGCCAGCAGCTTGGGAGACAGGGGGCGTGAGCAGTTCTTC.

The CDR3 reads CASSLWQGNEKLFF. CDR3 DNA sequence: TGTGCCAGCAGCTTATGGCAGGGGAATGAAAAACTGTTTTTT. The J gene is TRBJ1-4, the V gene TRBV7-2, with TRBD1 as a possible D gene (6 bases). The CDR3 extends over 14 amino acids. The germline gives CDR1 SGHTA, CDR2 FQGNSA. Between the trimmed V and J ends, which lost 2 bases and 5 bases, there was a span of 9 bases.

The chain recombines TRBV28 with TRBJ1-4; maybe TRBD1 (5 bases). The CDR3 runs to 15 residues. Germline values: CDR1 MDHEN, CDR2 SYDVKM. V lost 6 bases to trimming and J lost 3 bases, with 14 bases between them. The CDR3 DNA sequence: TGTGCCAGCAGACAACTCGGGGGTTCTAATGAAAAACTGTTTTTT. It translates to CASRQLGGSNEKLFF.

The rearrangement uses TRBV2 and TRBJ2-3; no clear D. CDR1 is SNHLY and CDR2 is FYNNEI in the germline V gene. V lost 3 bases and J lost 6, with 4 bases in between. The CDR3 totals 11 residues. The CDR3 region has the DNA TGTGCCAGCAGTGAGAGGGATACGCAGTATTTT. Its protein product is CASSERDTQYF. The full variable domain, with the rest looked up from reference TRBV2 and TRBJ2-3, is EPEVTQTPSHQVTQMGQEVILRCVPISNHLYFYWYRQILGQKVEFLVSFYNNEISEKSEIFDDQFSVERPDGSNFTLKIRSTKLEDSAMYFCASSERDTQYFGPGTRLTVL.